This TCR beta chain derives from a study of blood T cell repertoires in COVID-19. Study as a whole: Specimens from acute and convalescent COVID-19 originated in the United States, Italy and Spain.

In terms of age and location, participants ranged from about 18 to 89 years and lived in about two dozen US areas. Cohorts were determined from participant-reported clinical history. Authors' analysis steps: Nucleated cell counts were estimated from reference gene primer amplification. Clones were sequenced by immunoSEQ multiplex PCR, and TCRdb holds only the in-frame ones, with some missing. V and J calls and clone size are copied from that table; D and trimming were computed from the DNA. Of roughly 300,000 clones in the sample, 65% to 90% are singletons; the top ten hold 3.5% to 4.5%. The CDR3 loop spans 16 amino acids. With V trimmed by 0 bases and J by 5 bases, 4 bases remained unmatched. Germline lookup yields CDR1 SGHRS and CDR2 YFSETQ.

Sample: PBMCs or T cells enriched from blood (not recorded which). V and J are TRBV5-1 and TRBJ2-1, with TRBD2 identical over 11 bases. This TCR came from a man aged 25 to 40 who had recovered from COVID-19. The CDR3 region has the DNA TGCGCCAGCAGCTTGGGGACTAGCGGGCCGGACAATGAGCAGTTCTTC. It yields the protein CASSLGTSGPDNEQFF.